Following are 12 T cell receptor beta chains from one sample sequenced in a study of technical replicates of blood from a few donors. Profiling relied on immunoSEQ multiplex PCR, and the TCRdb table lists in-frame clones only, not all of them. Among approximately 50,000 clones, about 86% were seen once, and the ten largest hold less than 6.5%. The source material was PBMCs. Every receptor here comes from a human donor in good health. Some clones in this sample may be carry-over from other donors' samples.

The V call is TRBV15, the J call TRBJ2-3; TRBD2 matches at 12 bases. V shed 8 bases and J 0 bases; nucleotides not matched to a gene: 9. Looked up from germline, CDR1 is LNHNV and CDR2 is YYDKDF (reference sequence). This CDR3 is built from 17 residues. The CDR3 nucleotides are TGTGCCACCCGACTAGCGGGAGACCCTACTAGCACAGATACGCAGTATTTT. It codes for CATRLAGDPTSTDTQYF.

V gene TRBV4-3 combines with J gene TRBJ1-3; 8 nucleotides align to TRBD1. Germline CDR1 and CDR2: LGHNA and YSLEER. With 4 bases clipped from V and 0 bases from J, the junction kept 8 bases outside the gene matches. The CDR3 totals 17 residues. This CDR3 reads CASSLYRDRSSGNTIYF. The CDR3 DNA follows: TGCGCCAGCAGCCTGTACCGGGACAGGAGCTCTGGAAACACCATATATTTT.

The V call is TRBV6-6, the J call TRBJ2-2; 7 positions agree with TRBD2. Per the germline V gene, CDR1 is MNHNY and CDR2 is SVGAGI (reference sequence). Trimming took 5 bases from V and 3 from J; bases not matched to a gene: 6. The CDR3 sequence is 15 residues long. The CDR3 DNA reads as TGTGCCAGCAGTCAATCCCGGGGGGACACCGGGGAGCTGTTTTTT. It specifies CASSQSRGDTGELFF.

This sequence joins TRBV30 and TRBJ1-2, with D tentatively TRBD1 (6 bases). The CDR3 is 12 residues long. From germline, CDR1 is GTSNPN and CDR2 SVGIG (reference sequence). V was shortened by 4 bases and J by 8 bases, with 14 bases between the two germline ends. The CDR3: CAWTAQGYGYTF. The CDR3 DNA follows: TGTGCCTGGACGGCACAGGGTTACGGCTACACCTTC. The full variable domain, in which reference TRBV30 and TRBJ1-2 provide the parts outside the CDR3, is SQTIHQWPATLVQPVGSPLSLECTVEGTSNPNLYWYRQAAGRGLQLLFYSVGIGQISSEVPQNLSASRPQDRQFILSSKKLLLSDSGFYLCAWTAQGYGYTFGSGTRLTVV.

The chain uses TRBV5-6 and TRBJ2-5, with 7 bases lining up with TRBD1. Germline loops: CDR1 SGHDT, CDR2 YYEEEE. J was trimmed by 1 base and V by 4 bases; bases with no gene match: 7. The CDR3 consists of 15 residues. In nucleotides, the CDR3 is TGTGCCAGCAGCGTCCCGGGACAGACCCAAGAGACCCAGTACTTC. Encoded protein: CASSVPGQTQETQYF.

This clone was detected a few times. The rearrangement links TRBV29-1 to TRBJ1-1, with 7 bases fitting TRBD1. Germline values: CDR1 SQVTM, CDR2 ANQGSEA. The J segment lost 0 bases and the V segment lost 7 bases, leaving 5 bases of the junction unmatched. The CDR3 sequence is 13 residues long. The CDR3 here is CSAQTGMNTEAFF. The CDR3 nucleotides are TGCAGCGCACAGACAGGGATGAACACTGAAGCTTTCTTT. The full variable domain, rest sourced from reference TRBV29-1 and TRBJ1-1, is SAVISQKPSRDICQRGTSLTIQCQVDSQVTMMFWYRQQPGQSLTLIATANQGSEATYESGFVIDKFPISRPNLTFSTLTVSNMSPEDSSIYLCSAQTGMNTEAFFGQGTRLTVV.

In its sample, this clone was seen a few times. V is TRBV29-1 and J is TRBJ1-3, with TRBD1 identical over 8 bases. CDR3 size: 14 residues. CDR1 SQVTM and CDR2 ANQGSEA come from the germline V gene. J was trimmed by 3 bases and V by 3 bases; bases with no gene match: 4. The CDR3 nucleotides are TGCAGCGTTGATGACAGGGGCTTTGGAAACACCATATATTTT. The encoded protein is CSVDDRGFGNTIYF.

The chain recombines TRBV4-1 with TRBJ1-4; 7 nucleotides align to TRBD1. The CDR3 has 15 amino acids. Germline CDR1 is MGHRA and CDR2 is YSYEKL. V shed 2 bases, J shed 8 bases, and the junction held 8 bases outside the gene matches. DNA of the CDR3: TGCGCCAGCAGCCAACCGGGAGGGGGCCCCGAAAAACTGTTTTTT. Amino acid sequence: CASSQPGGGPEKLFF.

This chain connects TRBV5-1 to TRBJ2-2, with 8 nucleotides matching TRBD2. The CDR3 extends over 16 amino acids. The V and J ends lost 3 bases and 3 bases, in that order; junction bases with no gene match: 7. Germline V lookup: CDR1 SGHRS, CDR2 YFSETQ. CDR3 bases: TGCGCCAGCAGCTCCAGACCCGGGAGGGACACCGGGGAGCTGTTTTTT. Amino acid sequence: CASSSRPGRDTGELFF.

V and J are TRBV5-8 and TRBJ1-5, with 7 nucleotides matching TRBD1. From germline, CDR1 is SGHTS and CDR2 YDEGEE. Unmatched junction bases numbered 4, after V lost 2 bases and J lost 5 bases. The CDR3 length is 14 residues. The CDR3 protein is CASSFRDSDQPQHF. The CDR3 DNA follows: TGTGCCAGCAGCTTCCGGGACAGCGATCAGCCCCAGCATTTT.

The chain recombines TRBV9 with TRBJ2-3, with D tentatively TRBD1 (5 bases). CDR3 size: 15 residues. Trimming stripped 5 bases from V and 0 bases from J, with 13 bases between. Germline V gives CDR1 SGDLS, CDR2 YYNGEE. As DNA, the CDR3 is TGTGCCAGCAGAGATATACAGGAGAGCACAGATACGCAGTATTTT. Translating it yields CASRDIQESTDTQYF. Full variable domain (remainder filled in from reference TRBV9 and TRBJ2-3): DSGVTQTPKHLITATGQRVTLRCSPRSGDLSVYWYQQSLDQGLQFLIQYYNGEERAKGNILERFSAQQFPDLHSELNLSSLELGDSALYFCASRDIQESTDTQYFGPGTRLTVL.

The count of this clone is one. The chain links TRBV7-9 to TRBJ2-1, with no clear D. The CDR3 contains 12 residues. Per the germline V gene, CDR1 is SEHNR and CDR2 is FQNEAQ (reference sequence). Trimming took off 7 bases at V and 9 bases at J, with 13 bases between the two ends. For the CDR3, the DNA is TGTGCCAGCAACTCCGCCTTTGGTGAGCAGTTCTTC. Its protein is CASNSAFGEQFF.